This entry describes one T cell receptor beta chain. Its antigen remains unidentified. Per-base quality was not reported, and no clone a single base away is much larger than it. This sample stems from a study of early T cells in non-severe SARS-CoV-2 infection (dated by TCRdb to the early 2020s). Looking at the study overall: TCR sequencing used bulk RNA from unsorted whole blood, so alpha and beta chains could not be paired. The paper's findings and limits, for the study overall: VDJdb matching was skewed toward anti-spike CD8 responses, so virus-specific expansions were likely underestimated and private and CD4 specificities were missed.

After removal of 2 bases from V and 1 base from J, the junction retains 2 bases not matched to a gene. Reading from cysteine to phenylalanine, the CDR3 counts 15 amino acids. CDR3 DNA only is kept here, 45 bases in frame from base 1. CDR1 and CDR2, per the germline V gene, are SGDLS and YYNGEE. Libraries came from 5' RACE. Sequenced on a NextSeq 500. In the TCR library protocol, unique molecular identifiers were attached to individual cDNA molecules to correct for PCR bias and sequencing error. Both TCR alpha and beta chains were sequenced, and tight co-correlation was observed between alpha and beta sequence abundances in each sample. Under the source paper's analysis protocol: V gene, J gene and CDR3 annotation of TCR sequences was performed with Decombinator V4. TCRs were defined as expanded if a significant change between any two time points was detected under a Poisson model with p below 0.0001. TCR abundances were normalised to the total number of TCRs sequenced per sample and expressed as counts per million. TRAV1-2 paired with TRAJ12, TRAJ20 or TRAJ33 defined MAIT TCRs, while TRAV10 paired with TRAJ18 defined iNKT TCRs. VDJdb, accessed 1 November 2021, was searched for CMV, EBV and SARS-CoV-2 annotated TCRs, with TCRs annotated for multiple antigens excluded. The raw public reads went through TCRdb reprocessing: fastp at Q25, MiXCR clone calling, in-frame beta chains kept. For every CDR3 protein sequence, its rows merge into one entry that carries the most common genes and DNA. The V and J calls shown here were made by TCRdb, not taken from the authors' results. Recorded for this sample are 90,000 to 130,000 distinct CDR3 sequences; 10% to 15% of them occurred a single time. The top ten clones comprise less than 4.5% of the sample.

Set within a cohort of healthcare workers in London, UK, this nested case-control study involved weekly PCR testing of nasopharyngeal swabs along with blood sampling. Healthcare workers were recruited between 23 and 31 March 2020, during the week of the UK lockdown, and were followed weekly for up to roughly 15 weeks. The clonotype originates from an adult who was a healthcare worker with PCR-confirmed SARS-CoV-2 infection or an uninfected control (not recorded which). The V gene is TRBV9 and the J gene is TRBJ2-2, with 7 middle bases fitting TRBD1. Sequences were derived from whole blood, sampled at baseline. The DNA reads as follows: TGTGCCAGCAGCGTTCGACAGGGGAACACCGGGGAGCTGTTTTTT. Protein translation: CASSVRQGNTGELFF.